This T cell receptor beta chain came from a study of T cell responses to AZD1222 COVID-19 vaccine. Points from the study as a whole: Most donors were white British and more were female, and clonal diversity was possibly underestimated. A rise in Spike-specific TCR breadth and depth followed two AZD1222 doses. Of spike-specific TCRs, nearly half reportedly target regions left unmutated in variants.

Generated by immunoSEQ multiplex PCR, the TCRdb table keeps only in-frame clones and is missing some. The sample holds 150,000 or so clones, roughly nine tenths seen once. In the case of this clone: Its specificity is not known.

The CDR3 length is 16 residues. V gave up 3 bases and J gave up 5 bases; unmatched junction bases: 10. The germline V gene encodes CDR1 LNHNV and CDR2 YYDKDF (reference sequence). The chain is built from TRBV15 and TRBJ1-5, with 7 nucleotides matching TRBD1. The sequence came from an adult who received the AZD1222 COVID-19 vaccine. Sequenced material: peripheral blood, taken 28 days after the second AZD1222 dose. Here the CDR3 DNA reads TGTGCCACCAGCAGCCTCCAGGGGGGAGTGCATCAGCCCCAGCATTTT. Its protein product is CATSSLQGGVHQPQHF.